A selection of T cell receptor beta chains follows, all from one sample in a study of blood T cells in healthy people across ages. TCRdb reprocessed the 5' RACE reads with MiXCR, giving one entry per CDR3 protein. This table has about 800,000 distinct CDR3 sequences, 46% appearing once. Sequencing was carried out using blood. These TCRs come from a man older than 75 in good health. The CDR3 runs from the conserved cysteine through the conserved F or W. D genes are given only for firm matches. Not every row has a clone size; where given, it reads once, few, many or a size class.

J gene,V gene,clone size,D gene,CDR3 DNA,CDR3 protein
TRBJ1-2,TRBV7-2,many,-,TGTGCCAGCAGCCTAATCGGGACGATGAAGGGCTACACCTTC,CASSLIGTMKGYTF
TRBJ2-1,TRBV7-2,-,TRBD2,TGTGCCAGCAGCCTTCGATGGACTAGCGCACACAATGAGCAGTTCTTC,CASSLRWTSAHNEQFF
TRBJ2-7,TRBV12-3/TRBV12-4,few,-,TGTGCCAGCAGTTCCACGGCAGGGGTCTACGAGCAGTACTTC,CASSSTAGVYEQYF
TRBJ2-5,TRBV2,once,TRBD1,TGTGCCAGCAGCGGGACAGGGTCGCGCCAAGAGACCCAGTACTTC,CASSGTGSRQETQYF
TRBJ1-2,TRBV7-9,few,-,TGTGCCAGCAGCTTGGGCGTGGCGGGTAACTATGGCTACACCTTC,CASSLGVAGNYGYTF
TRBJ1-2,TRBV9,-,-,TGTGCCAGCAGCGTAAGCCCGTCGACAGCTAACTATGGCTACACCTTC,CASSVSPSTANYGYTF
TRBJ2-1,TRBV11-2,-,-,TGTGCCAGCAGCTTAATGCGGGGTGGCCGTAATGAGCAGTTCTTC,CASSLMRGGRNEQFF
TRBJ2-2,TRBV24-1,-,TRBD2,TGTGCCACCAGTGATTTCCCCGGACTAGCGGAGAACACCGGGGAGCTGTTTTTT,CATSDFPGLAENTGELFF
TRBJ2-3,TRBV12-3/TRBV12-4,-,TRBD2,TGTGCCAGCAGTTTAGCTCCCTCGGGGGGGATGGCAGATACGCAGTATTTT,CASSLAPSGGMADTQYF
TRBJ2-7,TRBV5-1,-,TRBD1,TGCGCCAGCAGCTCGACAGGGGGGAACTACGAGCAGTACTTC,CASSSTGGNYEQYF
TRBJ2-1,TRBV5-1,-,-,TGCGCCAGCAGCTTGGGTCCGGATGGCGAGCAGTTCTTC,CASSLGPDGEQFF
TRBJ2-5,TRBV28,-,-,TGTGCCAGCAGCCGCCAAATGGGGGGGCGGGAGACCCAGTACTTC,CASSRQMGGRETQYF
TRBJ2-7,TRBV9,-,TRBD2,TGTGCCAGCAGCGGCAGAACTAGCGGAGGCGAGCAGTACTTC,CASSGRTSGGEQYF
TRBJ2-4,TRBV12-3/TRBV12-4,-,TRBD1,TGTGCCAGCAGTCCCGGACAGGGGGCGAACATTCAGTACTTC,CASSPGQGANIQYF
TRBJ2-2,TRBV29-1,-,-,TGCAGCGTCTCCGGGGAGAACACCGGGGAGCTGTTTTTT,CSVSGENTGELFF
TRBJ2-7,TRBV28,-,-,TGTGCCAGCAGTCTCACCTCAGGTGTTACGGGTGAGCAGTACTTC,CASSLTSGVTGEQYF
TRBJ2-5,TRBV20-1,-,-,TGCAGTGCTCGTCAGGTTGGAGAGACCCAGTACTTC,CSARQVGETQYF
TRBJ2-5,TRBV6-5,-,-,TGTGCCAGCAGCACCAATTTCCAAGAGACCCAGTACTTC,CASSTNFQETQYF
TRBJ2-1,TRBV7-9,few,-,TGTGCCAGCACCCCGGACCAGAGCTCCTACAATGAGCAGTTCTTC,CASTPDQSSYNEQFF
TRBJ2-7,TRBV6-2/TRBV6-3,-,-,TGTGCCAACAGTTTTCCGGGACTCCAATTAGCCGAGCAGTACTTC,CANSFPGLQLAEQYF
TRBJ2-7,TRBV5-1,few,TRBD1,TGCGCCAGCAGCTTGACCGGGACAGGGACCCTCTCCTACGAGCAGTACTTC,CASSLTGTGTLSYEQYF
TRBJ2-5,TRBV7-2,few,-,TGTGCCAGCAGCTTTGAATACTCCCAAGAGACCCAGTACTTC,CASSFEYSQETQYF
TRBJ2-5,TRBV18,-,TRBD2,TGTGCCAGCTCACCGCCGGGACTAGCTTTAAAGACCCAGTACTTC,CASSPPGLALKTQYF
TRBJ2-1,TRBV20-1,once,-,TGCAGTGCTAGGAGATTCGACTCGTCCTCCTACAATGAGCAGTTCTTC,CSARRFDSSSYNEQFF
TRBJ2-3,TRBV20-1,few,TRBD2,TGCAGTGCTCGATCCGCGGGAGCCACAGATACGCAGTATTTT,CSARSAGATDTQYF
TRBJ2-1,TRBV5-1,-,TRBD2,TGCGCCAGCAGCCAATTACCCACAGCGGGAGGGCCGAACAATGAGCAGTTCTTC,CASSQLPTAGGPNNEQFF
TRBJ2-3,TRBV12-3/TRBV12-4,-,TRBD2,TGTGCCAGCACCTTCCGGCTAGCGGTCACAGATACGCAGTATTTT,CASTFRLAVTDTQYF
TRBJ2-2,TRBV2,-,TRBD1,TGTGCCAGCAGTGTGGGGACAGGGAAGACCGGGGAGCTGTTTTTT,CASSVGTGKTGELFF
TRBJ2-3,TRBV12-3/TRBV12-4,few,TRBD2,TGTGCCAGCAGCCCTCTAGCGGGCCCCAGCACAGATACGCAGTATTTT,CASSPLAGPSTDTQYF
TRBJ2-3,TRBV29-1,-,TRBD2,TGCAGCGCGACTAGCGGGAACACAGATACGCAGTATTTT,CSATSGNTDTQYF
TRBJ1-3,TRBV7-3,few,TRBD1,TGTGCCAGCAGCTTGACAGGGAATGGAAACACCATATATTTT,CASSLTGNGNTIYF
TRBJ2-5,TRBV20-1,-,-,TGCAGTGCCGAGCGACGGATGGGTCAAGAGACCCAGTACTTC,CSAERRMGQETQYF
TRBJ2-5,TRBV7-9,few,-,TGTGCCAGCAGCTTGGGGACCCGGCAGAAAGAGACCCAGTACTTC,CASSLGTRQKETQYF
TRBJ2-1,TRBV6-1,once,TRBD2,TGTGCCAGCAGTGAAGCAAGACATCAGACTAGCGGGGATGAGCAGTTCTTC,CASSEARHQTSGDEQFF
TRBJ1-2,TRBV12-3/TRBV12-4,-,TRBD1,TGTGCCAGCAGGACATTGGACAGGGGGACCTTTAACTATGGCTACACCTTC,CASRTLDRGTFNYGYTF
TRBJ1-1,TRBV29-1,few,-,TGCAGCGTTGATAAACAGGGTGATGAAGCTTTCTTT,CSVDKQGDEAFF
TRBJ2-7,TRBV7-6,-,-,TGTGCCAGCAGCTCAAACGTTGACAGCTACGAGCAGTACTTC,CASSSNVDSYEQYF
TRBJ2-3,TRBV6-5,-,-,TGTGCCGGCAGTTATGCGGGCCGAGAAGGGACAGATACGCAGTATTTT,CAGSYAGREGTDTQYF
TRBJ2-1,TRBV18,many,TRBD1,TGTGCCAGCTCCCAAACGGGACAGAGAGACAATGAGCAGTTCTTC,CASSQTGQRDNEQFF
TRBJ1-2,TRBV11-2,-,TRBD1,TGTGCCAGCAGCTTAGATCCAGGGACAGGGACCTATGGCTACACCTTC,CASSLDPGTGTYGYTF
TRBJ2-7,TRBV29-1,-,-,TGCAGCGTTGACAAAGCGACAGGCGAGCAGTACTTC,CSVDKATGEQYF
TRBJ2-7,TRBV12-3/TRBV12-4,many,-,TGTGCCAGCAGTTTGGGTGGAGGGGTCGAGCAGTACTTC,CASSLGGGVEQYF
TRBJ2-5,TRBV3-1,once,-,TGTGCCAGCAGCTCCCGAGGAGGCAGGGTTGATGAGCAGTACTTC,CASSSRGGRVDEQYF
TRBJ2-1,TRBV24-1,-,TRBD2,TGTGCCACCAGTGATCGACCACGCGCTAGCGGGAGGGGGTATGAGCAGTTCTTC,CATSDRPRASGRGYEQFF
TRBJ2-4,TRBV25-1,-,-,TGTGCCAGCAGTGAATCGGTTAGCGGAAAAAACATTCAGTACTTC,CASSESVSGKNIQYF
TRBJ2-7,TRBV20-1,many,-,TGCAGTGCTACGCGCCAGCGGGTGTCCCCCTACGAGCAGTACTTC,CSATRQRVSPYEQYF
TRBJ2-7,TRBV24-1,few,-,TGTGCCACCAGTGACAGAGGTCCCCGGCAGTACTTC,CATSDRGPRQYF
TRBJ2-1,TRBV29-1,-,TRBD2,TGCAGCGTTGTAGGGCTAGCGGGAAGGGGTGAGCAGTTCTTC,CSVVGLAGRGEQFF
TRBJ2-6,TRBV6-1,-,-,TGTGCCAGCATCGGGCAGGTCGGTGGGGCCAACGTCCTGACTTTC,CASIGQVGGANVLTF
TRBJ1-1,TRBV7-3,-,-,TGTGCCAGCAGCACTACCGACATGAACACTGAAGCTTTCTTT,CASSTTDMNTEAFF